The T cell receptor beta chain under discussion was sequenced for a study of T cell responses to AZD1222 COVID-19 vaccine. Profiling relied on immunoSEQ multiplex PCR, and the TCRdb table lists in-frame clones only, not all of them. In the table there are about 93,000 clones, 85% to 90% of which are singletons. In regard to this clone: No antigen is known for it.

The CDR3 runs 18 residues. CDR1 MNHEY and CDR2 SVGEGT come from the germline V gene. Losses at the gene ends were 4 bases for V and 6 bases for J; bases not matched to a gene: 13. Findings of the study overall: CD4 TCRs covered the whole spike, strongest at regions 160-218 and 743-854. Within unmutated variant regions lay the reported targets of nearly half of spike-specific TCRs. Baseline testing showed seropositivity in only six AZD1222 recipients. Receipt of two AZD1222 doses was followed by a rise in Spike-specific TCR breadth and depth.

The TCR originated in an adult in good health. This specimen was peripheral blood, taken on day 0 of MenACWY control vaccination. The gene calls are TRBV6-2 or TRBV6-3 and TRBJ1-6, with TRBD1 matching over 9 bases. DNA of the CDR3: TGTGCCAGCAGTTCGGGCGAAAACAGGGGGCATACTAATTCACCCCTCCACTTT. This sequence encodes CASSSGENRGHTNSPLHF.